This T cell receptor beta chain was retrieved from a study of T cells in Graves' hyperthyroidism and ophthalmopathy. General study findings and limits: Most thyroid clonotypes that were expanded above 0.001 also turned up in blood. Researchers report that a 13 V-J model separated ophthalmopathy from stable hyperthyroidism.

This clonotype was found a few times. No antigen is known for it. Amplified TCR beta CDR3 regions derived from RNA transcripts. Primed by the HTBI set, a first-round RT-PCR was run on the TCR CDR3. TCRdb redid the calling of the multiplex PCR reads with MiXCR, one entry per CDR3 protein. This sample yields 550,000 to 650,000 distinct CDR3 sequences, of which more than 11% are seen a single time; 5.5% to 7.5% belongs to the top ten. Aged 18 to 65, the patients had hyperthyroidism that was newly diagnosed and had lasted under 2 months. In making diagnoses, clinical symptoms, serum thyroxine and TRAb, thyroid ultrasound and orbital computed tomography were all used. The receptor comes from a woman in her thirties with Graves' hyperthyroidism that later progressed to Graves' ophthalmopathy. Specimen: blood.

CDR3 loop: CATSRDSQVEQYF. CDR3 coding DNA: TGTGCCACCAGCAGAGATTCCCAGGTCGAGCAGTACTTC. The chain recombines TRBV15 with TRBJ2-7; D unclear. The CDR3 has 13 residues. Between the trimmed V and J ends, which lost 0 bases and 6 bases, there was a span of 9 bases. Germline CDR1 reads LNHNV; CDR2 reads YYDKDF (reference sequence).